This record concerns one T cell receptor beta chain sequence. Its matching antigen is unknown. The data were obtained in a study of T-cell memory formation after mild COVID-19. Study-level background: TCR clusters mostly belonged to single donors.

General study results and limits: The appearance of some responding clones in pre-infection memory suggested that cross-reactive memory joined. Clones contracting over day 15 to 85 were CD4/CD8 balanced, with later expanders leaning CD4+.

5'RACE primed from the constant segment yielded TCR alpha and TCR beta cDNA libraries bearing sample barcodes and UMIs. TCRdb reprocessed the 5' RACE reads with MiXCR, giving one entry per CDR3 protein. The sample holds 350,000 or so distinct CDR3 sequences, around a fifth seen once. Germline values: CDR1 LGHDT, CDR2 YNNKEL (reference sequence). V shed 5 bases, J shed 6 bases, and the junction held 3 bases outside the gene matches. The CDR3 loop spans 14 amino acids. The specimen sequenced was PBMCs or a T cell subset sorted from them (not recorded which). The sequence was obtained from an adult woman who had mild COVID-19 (a few samples of this study predate the infection). Cell type and time point are not known. J is TRBJ2-1 and V is TRBV3-1; the match to TRBD2 covers 11 bases. CDR3 sequence reads: CASSITSGSNEQFF. The CDR3 DNA follows: TGTGCCAGCAGCATCACTAGCGGGAGCAATGAGCAGTTCTTC.